Given below is one T cell receptor beta chain in context. The data were taken from a study of blood T cell repertoires in COVID-19. Study in general: Samples of COVID-19 (acute and convalescent) were obtained from the United States, Italy and Spain. T cells, B-cell-depleted T cells, or PBMCs provided the cDNA or gDNA that served as material.

Per the authors' pipeline: Reference gene primer amplification gave estimated nucleated cell counts. Here immunoSEQ multiplex PCR was the method, and the copy in TCRdb shows in-frame clones only, minus some. V, J and clone size were drawn from that table, and D and trimming were deduced from the DNA. The table shows some 90,000 clones, with 65% to 90% occurring only once. The CDR3 runs to 13 residues. Trimming removed 4 bases from V and 2 bases from J, with 9 bases in between. CDR1 and CDR2 (germline): LNHNV, YYDKDF (reference sequence). The sequencing sample was made of peripheral blood. The chain couples TRBV15 to TRBJ2-7; D unresolved. This receptor was identified in a man between 65 and 80 years old with active or convalescent COVID-19. Here the CDR3 reads CATSTTQAYEQYF. CDR3 DNA: TGTGCCACCAGCACGACCCAGGCCTACGAGCAGTACTTC. Supplemented by reference TRBV15 and TRBJ2-7, the full variable domain reads DAMVIQNPRYQVTQFGKPVTLSCSQTLNHNVMYWYQQKSSQAPKLLFHYYDKDFNNEADTPDNFQSRRPNTSFCFLDIRSPGLGDTAMYLCATSTTQAYEQYFGPGTRLTVT.